This T cell receptor (beta chain) stems from a study of cytomegalovirus exposure and HLA in healthy donors. Primers included in the PCR were 60 Vbeta and 13 Jbeta primers. Clones were read by immunoSEQ multiplex PCR, and TCRdb kept only the in-frame ones, dropping some. The top ten hold approximately 6.5% of the sample, which has about 140,000 clones, approximately 70% seen once. The J segment lost 0 bases and the V segment lost 7 bases, leaving 9 bases of the junction unmatched. The germline CDR1 and CDR2 sequences are LNHDA and SQIVND (reference sequence). CDR3 length: 17 residues. There are a few counts of this clone. Donors had nominal health at sampling but likely had unrecorded immune exposures.

Material for sequencing was PBMCs. The V gene is TRBV19, the J gene TRBJ2-6, with 7 bases fitting TRBD1. The clonotype originates from a woman aged 55-70 years in good health and CMV-seronegative. The CDR3 here is CASTSQGLSSGANVLTF. CDR3 sequence (DNA): TGTGCCAGTACCTCACAGGGGCTAAGCTCTGGGGCCAACGTCCTGACTTTC. The full variable domain, in which reference TRBV19 and TRBJ2-6 provide the parts outside the CDR3, is DGGITQSPKYLFRKEGQNVTLSCEQNLNHDAMYWYRQDPGQGLRLIYYSQIVNDFQKGDIAEGYSVSREKKESFPLTVTSAQKNPTAFYLCASTSQGLSSGANVLTFGAGSRLTVL.